The 28 T cell receptor beta chains listed next were all sequenced from one sample in a study of CD8 T cells in ankylosing spondylitis (dated by TCRdb to 2017 to 2019). Their antigen targets remain unknown. Libraries came from 5' RACE. The sequencer was an Illumina HiSeq 2500. In TCRdb, the public reads were trimmed at Q25 with fastp and aligned with MiXCR, with productive beta chains retained. Under each unique CDR3 protein, matching rows form one entry showing the most common genes and DNA. In all, the sample holds roughly 670,000 distinct CDR3 sequences, and under 20% of those were seen once. About a fifth of the sample rests with the top ten. The investigation overall reported the following: A TCR beta motif of roughly 8 highly homologous amino acid variants appeared characteristic of blood from ankylosing spondylitis patients.

Specimen: blood, either unsorted or a sorted T cell fraction (not recorded which). The receptor set was obtained from a male donor with ankylosing spondylitis.

The chain combines TRBV29-1 with TRBJ1-4; 8 nucleotides match TRBD1. CDR1 and CDR2 from the germline V gene are SQVTM and ANQGSEA. V lost 5 bases to trimming and J lost 6 bases; unmatched junction nucleotides: 2. The CDR3 contains 12 residues. The CDR3 DNA follows: TGCAGCGTTTACAGGGGGGATGAAAAACTGTTTTTT. Protein product: CSVYRGDEKLFF.

This chain joins TRBV6-5 and TRBJ1-2, with D perhaps TRBD1 (5 bases). Germline V gene sequence: CDR1 MNHEY, CDR2 SVGAGI. CDR3 length: 15 residues. Trimming shortened V by 0 bases and J by 4 bases, and 12 bases separated the two germline ends. This CDR3 reads CASSYSFPGTYGYTF. DNA for the CDR3: TGTGCCAGCAGTTACTCATTCCCAGGGACCTATGGCTACACCTTC.

The chain is built from TRBV7-2 and TRBJ2-5; TRBD1 might be the D (8 bases). Trimming removed 5 bases at V and 6 bases at J, with 22 bases between. The CDR3 contains 16 residues. Germline CDR1 and CDR2: SGHTA and FQGNSA. Here the CDR3 DNA reads TGTGCCAGCAGCCTCGCGCCAAACAGGGGGGGAAAGACCCAGTACTTC. This encodes CASSLAPNRGGKTQYF.

This clonotype has only a few counts. The chain has TRBV9 and TRBJ1-6; D perhaps matches TRBD1 (5 bases). V gave up 0 bases and J gave up 10 bases, with 14 bases separating them. Germline CDR1 and CDR2: SGDLS and YYNGEE. The CDR3 has 15 amino acids. The CDR3 nucleotides are TGTGCCAGCAGCGTAGCGGCGGGGCAGGGATCACCCCTCCACTTT. Its translation is CASSVAAGQGSPLHF.

In this sample, this clonotype turned up a few times. V gene TRBV14 combines with J gene TRBJ2-7; D call uncertain. In germline, CDR1 is SGHDN, CDR2 FVKESK. The length of the CDR3 is 15 residues. The V gene lost 4 bases and the J gene lost 0 bases, with 13 bases spanning the gap. For the CDR3, the DNA is TGTGCCAGCAGCCCCCAGTCCCATCCCTCCTACGAGCAGTACTTC. Translated, it gives CASSPQSHPSYEQYF. The complete variable domain, with remaining parts taken from reference TRBV14 and TRBJ2-7, reads EAGVTQFPSHSVIEKGQTVTLRCDPISGHDNLYWYRRVMGKEIKFLLHFVKESKQDESGMPNNRFLAERTGGTYSTLKVQPAELEDSGVYFCASSPQSHPSYEQYFGPGTRLTVT.

The chain recombines TRBV20-1 with TRBJ2-5, with unresolved D. Trimming pared 3 bases from V and 4 bases from J, leaving 9 bases between. The CDR3 has 12 residues. CDR1 and CDR2 from the germline V gene are DFQATT and SNEGSKA (reference sequence). The CDR3 sequence is CSARPGGETQYF. The CDR3, as DNA: TGCAGTGCTAGGCCGGGTGGAGAGACCCAGTACTTC.

This clonotype was seen a handful of times. The chain carries TRBV6-1 and TRBJ1-4; no firm D call. Germline CDR1 MNHNS, CDR2 SASEGT. Trimming pared 0 bases from V and 8 bases from J, leaving 13 bases between. The CDR3 contains 15 residues. CDR3 nucleotides: TGTGCCAGCAGTGAAGCTTGGGCCACGGGGGAAAAACTGTTTTTT. Translated, it gives CASSEAWATGEKLFF.

This clonotype was detected ten times or more. The CDR3 protein is CASSQEGGTGYNEQFF. CDR3 DNA sequence: TGTGCCAGCAGCCAAGAAGGGGGGACAGGCTACAATGAGCAGTTCTTC. The chain has TRBV4-2 and TRBJ2-1; 8 nucleotides match TRBD1. This CDR3 is 16 amino acids long. Germline CDR1 is LGHNA and CDR2 is YNFKEQ. Losses at the gene ends were 0 bases for V and 3 bases for J; bases not matched to a gene: 4.

The chain combines TRBV19 with TRBJ1-5; TRBD1 is a possible D gene (5 bases). V was pared by 4 bases and J by 0 bases, with 7 bases between. Germline V gene data show CDR1 as LNHDA and CDR2 as SQIVND (reference sequence). The CDR3 covers 14 residues. As DNA, the CDR3 is TGTGCCAGTAGTACCGGGGGTAGCAATCAGCCCCAGCATTTT. Residues: CASSTGGSNQPQHF. The whole variable domain, filled in from reference TRBV19 and TRBJ1-5, reads DGGITQSPKYLFRKEGQNVTLSCEQNLNHDAMYWYRQDPGQGLRLIYYSQIVNDFQKGDIAEGYSVSREKKESFPLTVTSAQKNPTAFYLCASSTGGSNQPQHFGDGTRLSIL.

A few counts support this clonotype. V is TRBV12-3 or TRBV12-4 and J is TRBJ1-6; unclear D gene. V lost 7 bases and J lost 4, with 11 bases in between. The CDR3 spans 14 residues. CDR3 protein: CASTRGQYNSPLHF. The CDR3 DNA is TGTGCCAGCACCCGAGGGCAGTATAATTCACCCCTCCACTTT.

This clonotype showed up just a few times. The chain employs TRBV29-1 and TRBJ2-2; D uncertain. Germline CDR1 SQVTM, CDR2 ANQGSEA. The CDR3 has 13 amino acids. Trimming took 3 bases from V and 7 from J, leaving 12 bases between them. CDR3 DNA: TGCAGCGTTGAGGTGGGAATCGGCGGGGAGCTGTTTTTT. Amino acid sequence: CSVEVGIGGELFF.

This clonotype was recorded a few times. The V call is TRBV28, the J call TRBJ1-5, with a weak D call TRBD1 (6 bases). Trimming removed 6 bases at V and 4 bases at J, with 16 bases between. Germline V gene lookup returns CDR1 MDHEN and CDR2 SYDVKM. CDR3 length: 15 residues. The chain's CDR3 is CASSRMQGPNQPQHF. The CDR3, as DNA: TGTGCCAGCAGCCGAATGCAGGGGCCGAATCAGCCCCAGCATTTT. Complete variable domain (other parts from reference TRBV28 and TRBJ1-5): DVKVTQSSRYLVKRTGEKVFLECVQDMDHENMFWYRQDPGLGLRLIYFSYDVKMKEKGDIPEGYSVSREKKERFSLILESASTNQTSMYLCASSRMQGPNQPQHFGDGTRLSIL.

This clonotype has a handful of counts. The V gene is TRBV5-6, the J gene TRBJ1-2; 9 nucleotides line up with TRBD1. The CDR3 extends over 14 amino acids. CDR1 is SGHDT and CDR2 is YYEEEE in the germline V gene. V lost 2 bases to trimming and J lost 3 bases; unmatched junction nucleotides: 2. This chain's CDR3 is CASSFYRGHYGYTF. In DNA form, the CDR3 reads TGTGCCAGCAGCTTTTACAGGGGGCACTATGGCTACACCTTC.

This clonotype was counted at least ten times. The V and J genes are TRBV5-1 and TRBJ2-7; possibly TRBD1 for D (6 bases). V was trimmed by 2 bases and J by 5 bases, leaving 17 bases between them. CDR1 is SGHRS and CDR2 is YFSETQ in the germline V gene. The CDR3 is 15 amino acids. In DNA form, the CDR3 reads TGCGCCAGCAGCTTTACAGGGAATAGTGGGGACGAGCAGTACTTC. Translated: CASSFTGNSGDEQYF.

Only a few counts were recorded for this clonotype. J is TRBJ2-6 and V is TRBV28, with 9 bases matching TRBD1. V was pared by 6 bases and J by 0 bases, with 12 bases of the junction left unmatched. The CDR3 covers 19 residues. In germline, CDR1 is MDHEN, CDR2 SYDVKM. The CDR3 DNA follows: TGTGCCAGCAGCTCAGGAAGGGACAGGGCCCACTCTGGGGCCAACGTCCTGACTTTC. It specifies CASSSGRDRAHSGANVLTF.

The chain carries TRBV28 and TRBJ1-5; no definite D call. Looked up from germline, CDR1 is MDHEN and CDR2 is SYDVKM. This CDR3 region has 16 residues. V gave up 5 bases and J gave up 5 bases, with 19 bases separating them. The DNA of the CDR3 is TGTGCCAGCAGTATCCCGGGAGGAGTCTTCCATCAGCCCCAGCATTTT. As protein: CASSIPGGVFHQPQHF. Drawing the rest from reference TRBV28 and TRBJ1-5, the complete variable domain is DVKVTQSSRYLVKRTGEKVFLECVQDMDHENMFWYRQDPGLGLRLIYFSYDVKMKEKGDIPEGYSVSREKKERFSLILESASTNQTSMYLCASSIPGGVFHQPQHFGDGTRLSIL.

The rearrangement joins TRBV20-1 to TRBJ2-7; the match to TRBD2 covers 7 bases. CDR1 and CDR2 (germline): DFQATT, SNEGSKA (reference sequence). V gave up 0 bases and J gave up 3 bases; unmatched junction bases: 8. The CDR3 has 15 residues. This CDR3 is CSARDRPSGDYEQYF. The CDR3 bases are TGCAGTGCTAGAGATAGGCCTAGCGGCGACTACGAGCAGTACTTC.

This clonotype was observed a few times. The genes are TRBV6-1 and TRBJ2-4; TRBD2 is a possible D gene (6 bases). This CDR3 is 14 amino acids long. Looked up from germline, CDR1 is MNHNS and CDR2 is SASEGT. Trimming pared 6 bases from V and 4 bases from J, leaving 13 bases between. CDR3: CASSGLASKNIQYF. The CDR3 nucleotides are TGTGCCAGCAGCGGTCTAGCGTCTAAAAACATTCAGTACTTC.

This clonotype has more than one count but fewer than ten. This sequence joins TRBV20-1 and TRBJ2-7; a weak D match, TRBD2 (6 bases). This CDR3 spans 16 amino acids. Germline CDR1 is DFQATT and CDR2 is SNEGSKA (reference sequence). The V and J ends lost 6 bases and 2 bases respectively, with 23 bases between them. CDR3 sequence (DNA): TGCAGTGCCACCGGAAGGCCGGGAGCGGTACCCTACGAGCAGTACTTC. It encodes CSATGRPGAVPYEQYF.

The V and J genes are TRBV7-9 and TRBJ1-1; tentatively, D is TRBD1 (6 bases). The CDR3 is 13 residues long. V lost 8 bases and J 5 bases, leaving 15 bases between the germline ends. Germline CDR1 and CDR2: SEHNR and FQNEAQ (reference sequence). CDR3 nucleotide sequence: TGTGCCAGCGGAAGGGGGTACAGTACTGAAGCTTTCTTT. It specifies CASGRGYSTEAFF.

This clonotype has only a few counts. The chain employs TRBV2 and TRBJ2-7, with 7 bases lining up with TRBD1. The germline CDR1 and CDR2 sequences are SNHLY and FYNNEI. This CDR3 contains 14 residues. V gave up 7 bases and J gave up 1 base; unmatched junction bases: 7. CDR3 DNA sequence: TGTGCCAGCATCGAAGGGGGCCATTCCTACGAGCAGTACTTC. Amino acids: CASIEGGHSYEQYF.

This clonotype was seen more than once but under ten times. This chain connects TRBV2 to TRBJ1-5, with D possibly being TRBD1 (6 bases). V was pared by 7 bases and J by 4 bases, with 8 bases between. The CDR3 has 12 amino acids. Per the germline V gene, CDR1 is SNHLY and CDR2 is FYNNEI. The chain's CDR3 is CASNRENQPQHF. The CDR3 region has the DNA TGTGCCAGCAACAGGGAAAATCAGCCCCAGCATTTT.

This clonotype was recorded a few times. V and J are TRBV5-1 and TRBJ2-1, with D possibly TRBD2 on 5 matching bases. In germline, CDR1 is SGHRS, CDR2 YFSETQ. The CDR3 length is 16 residues. Trimming removed 0 bases at V and 4 bases at J, with 14 bases between. CDR3 nucleotide sequence: TGCGCCAGCAGCTTGGCCGGGATCGGGAAATACAATGAGCAGTTCTTC. This encodes CASSLAGIGKYNEQFF. The whole variable domain, remainder taken from reference TRBV5-1 and TRBJ2-1, is KAGVTQTPRYLIKTRGQQVTLSCSPISGHRSVSWYQQTPGQGLQFLFEYFSETQRNKGNFPGRFSGRQFSNSRSEMNVSTLELGDSALYLCASSLAGIGKYNEQFFGPGTRLTVL.

V usage is TRBV10-3 and J usage is TRBJ2-3, with no clear D. The CDR3 spans 14 residues. V shed 0 bases and J shed 5 bases, with 9 bases lying between them. CDR1 and CDR2 from the germline V gene are ENHRY and SYGVKD. The CDR3 spells CAISESTVGDTQYF. Here the CDR3 DNA reads TGTGCCATCAGTGAGTCGACCGTAGGAGATACGCAGTATTTT.

This rearrangement joins TRBV5-1 to TRBJ2-3, with TRBD2 identical over 9 bases. CDR1 SGHRS and CDR2 YFSETQ come from the germline V gene. With V trimmed by 0 bases and J by 4 bases, 6 bases remained unmatched. The CDR3 consists of 16 residues. The CDR3 DNA reads as TGCGCCAGCAGCTTGGGGGCTAGCGGGACTGCAGATACGCAGTATTTT. It is translated as CASSLGASGTADTQYF.

The V gene is TRBV5-1, the J gene TRBJ2-5; TRBD2 aligns across 10 bases. The CDR3 is 16 residues long. V lost 3 bases, J lost 2 bases, and 7 bases stayed unmatched. Germline loops: CDR1 SGHRS, CDR2 YFSETQ. CDR3 amino acids: CASSYGLAERQETQYF. Written as DNA, the CDR3 is TGCGCCAGCAGCTACGGACTAGCGGAAAGACAAGAGACCCAGTACTTC. Full variable domain (remainder filled in from reference TRBV5-1 and TRBJ2-5): KAGVTQTPRYLIKTRGQQVTLSCSPISGHRSVSWYQQTPGQGLQFLFEYFSETQRNKGNFPGRFSGRQFSNSRSEMNVSTLELGDSALYLCASSYGLAERQETQYFGPGTRLLVL.

This clonotype was observed a handful of times. CDR3 amino acids: CASTTQGKHEQYF. Written as DNA, the CDR3 is TGTGCCAGCACCACCCAGGGGAAGCACGAGCAGTACTTC. This chain uses TRBV28 with TRBJ2-7; tentative D call: TRBD1 (6 bases). The CDR3 has 13 amino acids. V shed 7 bases and J shed 5 bases, with 15 bases lying between them. Looked up from germline, CDR1 is MDHEN and CDR2 is SYDVKM.

This rearrangement joins TRBV4-1 to TRBJ1-1; D call uncertain. The length of the CDR3 is 17 residues. V shed 5 bases and J shed 1 base, with 20 bases lying between them. CDR1 is MGHRA and CDR2 is YSYEKL in the germline V gene. The DNA for the CDR3 is TGCGCCAGCAGCAAATATGGGCCGGACCCAAAGAACACTGAAGCTTTCTTT. This codes for CASSKYGPDPKNTEAFF.